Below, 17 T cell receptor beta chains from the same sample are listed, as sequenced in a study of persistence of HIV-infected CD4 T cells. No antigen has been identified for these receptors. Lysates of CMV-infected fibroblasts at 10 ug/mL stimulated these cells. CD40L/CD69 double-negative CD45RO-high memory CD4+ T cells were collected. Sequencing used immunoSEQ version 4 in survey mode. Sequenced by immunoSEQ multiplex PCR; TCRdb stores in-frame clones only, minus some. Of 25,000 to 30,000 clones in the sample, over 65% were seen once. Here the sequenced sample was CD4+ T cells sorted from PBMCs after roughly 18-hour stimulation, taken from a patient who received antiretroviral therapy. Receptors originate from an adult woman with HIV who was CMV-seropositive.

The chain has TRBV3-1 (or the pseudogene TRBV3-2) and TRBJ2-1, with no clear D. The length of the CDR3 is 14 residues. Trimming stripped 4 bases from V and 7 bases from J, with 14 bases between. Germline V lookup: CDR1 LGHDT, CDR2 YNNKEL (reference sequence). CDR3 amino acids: CASSRLEKINEQFF. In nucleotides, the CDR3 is TGTGCCAGCAGCCGTCTAGAGAAGATAAATGAGCAGTTCTTC.

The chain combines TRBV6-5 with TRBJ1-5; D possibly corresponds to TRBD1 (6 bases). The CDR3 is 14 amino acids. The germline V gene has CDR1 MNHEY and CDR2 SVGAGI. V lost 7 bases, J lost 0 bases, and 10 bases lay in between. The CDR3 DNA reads TGTGCCAGCAAAGGGACAAATAGCAATCAGCCCCAGCATTTT. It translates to CASKGTNSNQPQHF.

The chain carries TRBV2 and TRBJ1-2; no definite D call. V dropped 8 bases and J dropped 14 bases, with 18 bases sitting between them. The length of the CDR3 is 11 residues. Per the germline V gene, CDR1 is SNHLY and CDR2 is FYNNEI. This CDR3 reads CASDRTEVCTF. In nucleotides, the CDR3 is TGTGCCAGCGATAGGACGGAGGTCTGTACCTTC.

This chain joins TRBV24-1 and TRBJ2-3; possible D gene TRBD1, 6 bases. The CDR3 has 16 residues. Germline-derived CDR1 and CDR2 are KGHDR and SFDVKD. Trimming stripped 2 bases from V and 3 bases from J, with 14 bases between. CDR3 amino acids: CATSDSTQGYTDTQYF. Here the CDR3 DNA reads TGTGCCACCAGTGATTCCACCCAGGGGTATACAGATACGCAGTATTTT.

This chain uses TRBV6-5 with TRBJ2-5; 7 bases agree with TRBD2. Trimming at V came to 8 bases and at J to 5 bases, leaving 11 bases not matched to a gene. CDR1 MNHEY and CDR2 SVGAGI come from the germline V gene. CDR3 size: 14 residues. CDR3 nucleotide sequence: TGTGCCAGCGATACTAGCGCCCAGCGGGAGACCCAGTACTTC. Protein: CASDTSAQRETQYF.

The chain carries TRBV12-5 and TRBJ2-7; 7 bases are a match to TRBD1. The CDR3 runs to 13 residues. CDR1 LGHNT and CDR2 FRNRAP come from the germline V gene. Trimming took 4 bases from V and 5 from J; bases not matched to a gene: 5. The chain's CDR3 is CASGSDRDHEQYV. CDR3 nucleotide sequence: TGTGCTAGTGGTTCTGACAGGGACCACGAGCAGTACGTC.

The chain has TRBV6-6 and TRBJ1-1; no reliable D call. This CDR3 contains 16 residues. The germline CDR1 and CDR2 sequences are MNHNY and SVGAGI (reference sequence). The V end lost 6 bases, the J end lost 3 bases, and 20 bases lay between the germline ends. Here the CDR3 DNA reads TGTGCCAGCAGACAAACCCTCGGGCGGCGGTACACTGAAGCTTTCTTT. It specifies CASRQTLGRRYTEAFF.

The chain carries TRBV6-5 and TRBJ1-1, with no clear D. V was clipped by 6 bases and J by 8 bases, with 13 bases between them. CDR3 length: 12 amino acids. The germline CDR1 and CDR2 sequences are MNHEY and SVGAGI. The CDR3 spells CASRFMRQEAFF. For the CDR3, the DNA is TGTGCCAGCAGATTTATGCGTCAAGAAGCTTTCTTT.

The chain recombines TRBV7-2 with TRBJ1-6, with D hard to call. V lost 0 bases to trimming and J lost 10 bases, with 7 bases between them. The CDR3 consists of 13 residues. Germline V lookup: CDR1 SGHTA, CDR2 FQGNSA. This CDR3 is CASSLAGKSPLHF. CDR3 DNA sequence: TGTGCCAGCAGCTTAGCAGGAAAGTCACCCCTCCACTTT.

The CDR3 DNA is TGTGCCAGCAGCCCAGGGACAGGTGAAAAACTGTTTTTT. It encodes CASSPGTGEKLFF. The chain has TRBV3-1 (or the pseudogene TRBV3-2) and TRBJ1-4; 8 nucleotides align to TRBD1. The junction had 2 bases not matched to a gene; V was cut back by 4 bases and J by 7 bases. This CDR3 spans 13 amino acids. Looked up from germline, CDR1 is LGHDT and CDR2 is YNNKEL (reference sequence).

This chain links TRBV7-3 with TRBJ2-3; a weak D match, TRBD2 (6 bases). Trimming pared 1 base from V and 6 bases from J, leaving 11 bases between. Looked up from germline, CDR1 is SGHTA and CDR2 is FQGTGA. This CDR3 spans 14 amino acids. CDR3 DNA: TGTGCCAGCAGCTTAAATAGGGCGGGGGATACGCAGTATTTT. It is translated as CASSLNRAGDTQYF.

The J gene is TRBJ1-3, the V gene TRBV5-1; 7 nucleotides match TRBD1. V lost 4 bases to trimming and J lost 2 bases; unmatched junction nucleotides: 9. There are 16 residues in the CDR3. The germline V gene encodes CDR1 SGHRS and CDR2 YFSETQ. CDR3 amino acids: CASSATGLTPGNTIYF. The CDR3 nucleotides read TGCGCCAGCAGCGCGACAGGGCTTACACCTGGAAACACCATATATTTT.

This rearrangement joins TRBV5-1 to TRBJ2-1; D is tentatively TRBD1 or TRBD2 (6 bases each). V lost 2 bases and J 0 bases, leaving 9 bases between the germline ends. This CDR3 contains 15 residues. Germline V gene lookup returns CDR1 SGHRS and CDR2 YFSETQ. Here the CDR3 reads CASSLGGLSYNEQFF. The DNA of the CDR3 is TGCGCCAGCAGCTTAGGGGGACTCTCCTACAATGAGCAGTTCTTC.

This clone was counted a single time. CDR3 region: CASSLDHSTDTQYF. The CDR3 nucleotides read TGTGCCAGCAGCTTGGATCATAGCACAGATACGCAGTATTTT. The chain joins TRBV5-4 to TRBJ2-3; D gene uncertain. V was pared by 0 bases and J by 0 bases, with 5 bases between. The CDR3 is made up of 14 amino acids. Germline V gene lookup returns CDR1 SGHNT and CDR2 YYREEE (reference sequence).

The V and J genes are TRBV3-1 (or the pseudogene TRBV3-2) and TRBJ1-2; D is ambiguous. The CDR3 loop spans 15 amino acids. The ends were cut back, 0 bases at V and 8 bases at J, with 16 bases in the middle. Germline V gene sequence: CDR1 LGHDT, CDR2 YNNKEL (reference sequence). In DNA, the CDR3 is TGTGCCAGCAGCCAAGATTTACTGGGCCCGTGGGGCTACACCTTC. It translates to CASSQDLLGPWGYTF.

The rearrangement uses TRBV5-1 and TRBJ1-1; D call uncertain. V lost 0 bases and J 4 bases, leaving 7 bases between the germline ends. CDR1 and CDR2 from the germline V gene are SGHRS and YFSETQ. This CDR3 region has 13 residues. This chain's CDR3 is CASSLVRLTEAFF. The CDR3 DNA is TGCGCCAGCAGCTTGGTCAGGCTCACTGAAGCTTTCTTT.

The DNA for the CDR3 is TGTGCCAGCAGGACAGGGAGGGATAATTCACCCCTCCACTTT. It translates to CASRTGRDNSPLHF. This sequence joins TRBV6-5 and TRBJ1-6; 7 bases are shared with TRBD1. V lost 6 bases to trimming and J lost 5 bases; unmatched junction nucleotides: 4. Germline V CDR1 and CDR2: MNHEY, SVGAGI. The CDR3 sequence is 14 residues long.